One sample yielded the 10 T cell receptor beta chains listed below, sequenced in a study of blood T cell repertoires in COVID-19. The repertoire was sequenced with immunoSEQ multiplex PCR; TCRdb's copy has only in-frame clones and lacks some. The sample has some 200,000 clones, around 84% seen once; the top ten hold roughly an eighth. Sequencing was carried out using peripheral blood. The source is a man between 25 and 39 years old with active or convalescent COVID-19.

The chain uses TRBV9 and TRBJ1-3; D uncertain. CDR3 length: 15 residues. Germline CDR1 is SGDLS and CDR2 is YYNGEE. Trimming shortened V by 0 bases and J by 0 bases, and 7 bases separated the two germline ends. The DNA of the CDR3 is TGTGCCAGCAGCGTAGGCACGAGCTCTGGAAACACCATATATTTT. As protein: CASSVGTSSGNTIYF.

The CDR3 DNA reads TGTGCCAGCCGGCCGTGGCTAGGTGAGGATACGCAGTATTTT. Encoded protein: CASRPWLGEDTQYF. The chain uses TRBV5-4 and TRBJ2-3; D is unresolved. In germline, CDR1 is SGHNT, CDR2 YYREEE (reference sequence). V lost 7 bases, J lost 6 bases, and 18 bases lay in between. The CDR3 is made up of 14 amino acids.

The rearrangement uses TRBV28 and TRBJ2-1; no firm D call. CDR1 MDHEN and CDR2 SYDVKM come from the germline V gene. Trimming removed 9 bases at V and 2 bases at J, with 11 bases between. The CDR3 is made up of 13 amino acids. As DNA, the CDR3 is TGTGCCAGTGTTGCGGCCACCTACAATGAGCAGTTCTTC. Translating gives CASVAATYNEQFF.

The rearrangement uses TRBV5-1 and TRBJ2-7; D gene ambiguous. Germline V gene lookup returns CDR1 SGHRS and CDR2 YFSETQ. The length of the CDR3 is 14 residues. Trimming removed 0 bases from V and 3 bases from J, with 10 bases in between. CDR3 residues: CASSLDGYSYEQYF. The DNA of the CDR3 is TGCGCCAGCAGCTTGGACGGTTACAGCTACGAGCAGTACTTC.

This chain links TRBV6-5 with TRBJ1-4; 8 bases match TRBD1. This CDR3 comprises 13 residues. CDR1 is MNHEY and CDR2 is SVGAGI in the germline V gene. V lost 8 bases to trimming and J lost 7 bases; unmatched junction nucleotides: 6. CDR3 DNA sequence: TGTGCCAGCCATGACAGGGGAGGTGAAAAACTGTTTTTT. It translates to CASHDRGGEKLFF.

The V call is TRBV30, the J call TRBJ1-4; TRBD1 matches 7 bases. Germline trimming cut 2 bases from V and 5 bases from J; bases unmatched to any gene: 5. The germline V gene encodes CDR1 GTSNPN and CDR2 SVGIG (reference sequence). This CDR3 has 14 residues. CDR3 bases: TGTGCCTGGAGTAAACAGGGGACAAATGAAAAACTGTTTTTT. Translation gives CAWSKQGTNEKLFF.

V and J are TRBV19 and TRBJ2-5; TRBD2 matches at 7 bases. The length of the CDR3 is 16 residues. CDR1 is LNHDA and CDR2 is SQIVND in the germline V gene (reference sequence). V gave up 1 base and J gave up 2 bases; unmatched junction bases: 7. The CDR3 protein is CASSIGGGGTQETQYF. The CDR3 nucleotides are TGTGCCAGTAGTATAGGGGGGGGAGGGACGCAAGAGACCCAGTACTTC.

The chain combines TRBV19 with TRBJ1-2; the D gene is possibly TRBD1 (6 bases). V lost 7 bases to trimming and J lost 4 bases, with 22 bases between them. The CDR3 is made up of 16 amino acids. Germline V gives CDR1 LNHDA, CDR2 SQIVND (reference sequence). CDR3 in DNA: TGTGCCAGTACCTGGACAGTTGAAACTGCCTTCTATGGCTACACCTTC. Protein product: CASTWTVETAFYGYTF.

The V call is TRBV27, the J call TRBJ1-5, with 7 bases lining up with TRBD1. With V trimmed by 6 bases and J by 6 bases, 14 bases remained unmatched. Germline V gene lookup returns CDR1 MNHEY and CDR2 SMNVEV (reference sequence). CDR3 length: 16 amino acids. CDR3 nucleotides: TGTGCCAGCAGCTCGACAGGGATGGGGTTCGGTCAGCCCCAGCATTTT. Translating gives CASSSTGMGFGQPQHF.

With respect to this clone: An end of the junction does not agree with germline; a read error may underlie this. This chain uses TRBV19 with TRBJ1-2; TRBD1 aligns across 8 bases. This CDR3 contains 14 residues. From germline, CDR1 is LNHDA and CDR2 SQIVND (reference sequence). The CDR3 DNA sequence: TGTGCCAGTAGTACGCCAGCCCCGGACAGGGTAACTCTCTTC. Translated: CASSTPAPDRVTLF.